This T cell receptor beta chain is drawn from a study of T cell repertoires in cytomegalovirus infection. The overall study: CMV infection plus the matching HLA type was flagged by public TCR beta signatures. Points from the study as a whole: HLA-C-restricted CMV clonotypes gave the most frequent clonotype in two of eight donors.

This clonotype was seen repeatedly, ten times or more. Antigen: not known. Trimming cost V 3 bases and J 5 bases, with 16 bases left between them. Germline values: CDR1 SGHVS, CDR2 FQNEAQ. The CDR3 spans 16 residues. TCRdb used MiXCR to reprocess the reads, holding one entry per CDR3 protein. Of about 180,000 distinct CDR3 sequences listed, 14% are singletons. The chain employs TRBV7-8 and TRBJ2-2; D may be TRBD1 (7 bases). Input material: PBMCs. The receptor comes from a human donor in good health (CMV status not recorded). Some clones in this sample may be carry-over from other donors' samples. Here the CDR3 reads CASSFGTVEGTGELFF. For the CDR3, the DNA is TGTGCCAGCAGCTTTGGGACAGTGGAGGGAACCGGGGAGCTGTTTTTT.